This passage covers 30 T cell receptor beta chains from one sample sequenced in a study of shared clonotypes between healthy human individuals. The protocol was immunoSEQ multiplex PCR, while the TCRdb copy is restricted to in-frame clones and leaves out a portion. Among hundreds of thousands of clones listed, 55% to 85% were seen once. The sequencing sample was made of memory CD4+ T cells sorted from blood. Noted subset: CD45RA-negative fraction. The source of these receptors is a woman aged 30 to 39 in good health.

The chain's CDR3 is CASSPDHRVGYGYTF. DNA of the CDR3: TGTGCCAGCTCACCAGACCATAGGGTGGGCTATGGCTACACCTTC. The V gene is TRBV18, the J gene TRBJ1-2; D remains unclear. The V and J ends lost 2 bases and 4 bases respectively, with 14 bases between them. This CDR3 spans 15 amino acids. Germline assignment: CDR1 KGHSH and CDR2 LQKENI.

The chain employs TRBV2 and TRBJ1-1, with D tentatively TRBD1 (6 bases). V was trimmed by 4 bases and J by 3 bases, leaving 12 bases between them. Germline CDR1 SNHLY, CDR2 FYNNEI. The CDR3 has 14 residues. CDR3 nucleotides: TGTGCCAGCAGTGCACAGGGATCGGACACTGAAGCTTTCTTT. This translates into CASSAQGSDTEAFF.

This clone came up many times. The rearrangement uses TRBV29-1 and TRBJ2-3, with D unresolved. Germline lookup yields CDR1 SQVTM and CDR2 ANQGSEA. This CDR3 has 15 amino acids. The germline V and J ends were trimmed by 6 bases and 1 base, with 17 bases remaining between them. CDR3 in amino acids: CSVGSLDGGTDTQYF. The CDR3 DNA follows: TGCAGCGTCGGATCATTGGATGGGGGCACAGATACGCAGTATTTT.

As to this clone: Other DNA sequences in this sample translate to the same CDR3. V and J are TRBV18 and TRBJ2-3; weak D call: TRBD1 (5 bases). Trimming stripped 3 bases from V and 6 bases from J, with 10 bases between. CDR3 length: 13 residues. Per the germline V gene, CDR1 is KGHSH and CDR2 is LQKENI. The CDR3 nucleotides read TGTGCCAGCTCACCGGGGCCCGGGGATACGCAGTATTTT. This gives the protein CASSPGPGDTQYF.

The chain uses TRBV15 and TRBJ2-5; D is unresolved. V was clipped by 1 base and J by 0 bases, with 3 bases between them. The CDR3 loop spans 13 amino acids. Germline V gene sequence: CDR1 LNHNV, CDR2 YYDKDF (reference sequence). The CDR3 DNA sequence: TGTGCCACCAGCAGAGCGAACCAAGAGACCCAGTACTTC. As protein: CATSRANQETQYF. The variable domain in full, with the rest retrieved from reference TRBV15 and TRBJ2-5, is DAMVIQNPRYQVTQFGKPVTLSCSQTLNHNVMYWYQQKSSQAPKLLFHYYDKDFNNEADTPDNFQSRRPNTSFCFLDIRSPGLGDTAMYLCATSRANQETQYFGPGTRLLVL.

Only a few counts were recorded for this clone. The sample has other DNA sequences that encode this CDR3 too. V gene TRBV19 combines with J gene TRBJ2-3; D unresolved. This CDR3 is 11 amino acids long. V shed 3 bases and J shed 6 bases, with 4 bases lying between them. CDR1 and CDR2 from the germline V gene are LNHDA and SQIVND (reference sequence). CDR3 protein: CASSIQDTQYF. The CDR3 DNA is TGTGCCAGTAGTATTCAGGATACGCAGTATTTT.

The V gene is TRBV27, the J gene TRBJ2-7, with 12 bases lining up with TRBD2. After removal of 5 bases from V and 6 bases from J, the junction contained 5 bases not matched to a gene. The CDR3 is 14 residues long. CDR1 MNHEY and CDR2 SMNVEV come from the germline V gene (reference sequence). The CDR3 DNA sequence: TGTGCCAGCAGTACCCCGGGACTAGCGGGCGAGCAGTACTTC. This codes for CASSTPGLAGEQYF.

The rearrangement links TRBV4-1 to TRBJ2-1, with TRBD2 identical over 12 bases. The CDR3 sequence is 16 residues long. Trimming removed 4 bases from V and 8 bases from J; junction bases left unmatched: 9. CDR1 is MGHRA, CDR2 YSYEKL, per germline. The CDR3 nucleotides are TGCGCCAGCAGCCCCCAACTAGCGGGAGGTTCGCATGAGCAGTTCTTC. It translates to CASSPQLAGGSHEQFF.

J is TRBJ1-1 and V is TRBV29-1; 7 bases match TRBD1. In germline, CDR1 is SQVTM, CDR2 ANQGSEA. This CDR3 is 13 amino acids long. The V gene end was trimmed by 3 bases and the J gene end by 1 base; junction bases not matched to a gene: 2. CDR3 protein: CSVEGQTNTEAFF. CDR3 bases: TGCAGCGTTGAGGGACAGACGAACACTGAAGCTTTCTTT.

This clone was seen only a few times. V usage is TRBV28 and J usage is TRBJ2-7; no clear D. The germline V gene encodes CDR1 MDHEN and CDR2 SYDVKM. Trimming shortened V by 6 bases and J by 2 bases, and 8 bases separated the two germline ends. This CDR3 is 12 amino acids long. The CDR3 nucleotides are TGTGCCAGCAGCTCCGTAGCCTACGAGCAGTACTTC. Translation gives CASSSVAYEQYF.

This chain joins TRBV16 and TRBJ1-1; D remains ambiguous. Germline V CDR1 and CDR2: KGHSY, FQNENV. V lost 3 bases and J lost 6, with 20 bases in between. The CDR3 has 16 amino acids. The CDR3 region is CASSHLKGGMVPEAFF. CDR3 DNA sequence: TGTGCCAGCAGCCACCTAAAAGGAGGGATGGTTCCTGAAGCTTTCTTT.

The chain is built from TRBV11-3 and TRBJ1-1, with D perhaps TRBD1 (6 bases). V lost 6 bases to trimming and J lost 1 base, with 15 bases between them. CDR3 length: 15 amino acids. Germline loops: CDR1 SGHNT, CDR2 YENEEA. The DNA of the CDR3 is TGTGCCAGCAGTGCGGGGACATTCCCGAACACTGAAGCTTTCTTT. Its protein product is CASSAGTFPNTEAFF.

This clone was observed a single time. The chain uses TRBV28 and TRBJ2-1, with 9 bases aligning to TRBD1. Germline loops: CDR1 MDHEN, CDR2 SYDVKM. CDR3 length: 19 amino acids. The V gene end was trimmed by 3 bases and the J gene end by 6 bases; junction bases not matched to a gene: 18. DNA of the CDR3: TGTGCCAGCAGTTTTGCGGGGCCCTTTACAGGGGGCTTTGGCAATGAGCAGTTCTTC. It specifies CASSFAGPFTGGFGNEQFF.

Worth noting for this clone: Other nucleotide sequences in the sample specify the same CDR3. CDR3 in amino acids: CASSLASGGYEQYF. The CDR3, as DNA: TGTGCCAGCAGCTTAGCCAGCGGCGGGTACGAGCAGTACTTC. The V and J genes are TRBV7-9 and TRBJ2-7; D is perhaps TRBD2 (5 bases). The V gene's germline CDR1 is SEHNR and CDR2 FQNEAQ (reference sequence). CDR3 size: 14 residues. V lost 0 bases and J lost 4, with 10 bases in between.

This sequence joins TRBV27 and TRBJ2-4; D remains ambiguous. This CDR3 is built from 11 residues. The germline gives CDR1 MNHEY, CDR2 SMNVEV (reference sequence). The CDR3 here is CGSLAKNIQYF. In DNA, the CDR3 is TGTGGGTCCCTAGCCAAAAACATTCAGTACTTC.

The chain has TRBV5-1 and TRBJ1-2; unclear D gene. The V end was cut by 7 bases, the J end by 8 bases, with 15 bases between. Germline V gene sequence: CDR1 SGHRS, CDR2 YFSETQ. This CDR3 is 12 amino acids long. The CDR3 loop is CASLHGSGGYTF. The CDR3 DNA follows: TGCGCCAGCCTCCACGGGTCTGGGGGCTACACCTTC. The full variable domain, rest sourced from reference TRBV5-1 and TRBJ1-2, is KAGVTQTPRYLIKTRGQQVTLSCSPISGHRSVSWYQQTPGQGLQFLFEYFSETQRNKGNFPGRFSGRQFSNSRSEMNVSTLELGDSALYLCASLHGSGGYTFGSGTRLTVV.

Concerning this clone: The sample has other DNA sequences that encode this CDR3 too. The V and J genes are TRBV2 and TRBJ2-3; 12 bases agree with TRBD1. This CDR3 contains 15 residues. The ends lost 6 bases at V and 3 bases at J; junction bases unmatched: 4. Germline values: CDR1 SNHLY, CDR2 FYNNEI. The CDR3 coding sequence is TGTGCCAGCAGGGGACAGGGGGCGCGGACAGATACGCAGTATTTT. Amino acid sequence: CASRGQGARTDTQYF.

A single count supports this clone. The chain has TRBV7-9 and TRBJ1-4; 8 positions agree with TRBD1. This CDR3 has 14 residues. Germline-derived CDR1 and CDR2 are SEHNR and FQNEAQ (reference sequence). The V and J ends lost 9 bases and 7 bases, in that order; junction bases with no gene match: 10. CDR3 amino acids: CASKSGTGSEKLFF. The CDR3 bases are TGTGCCAGTAAATCCGGGACAGGTAGTGAAAAACTGTTTTTT. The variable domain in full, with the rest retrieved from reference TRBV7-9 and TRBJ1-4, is DTGVSQNPRHKITKRGQNVTFRCDPISEHNRLYWYRQTLGQGPEFLTYFQNEAQLEKSRLLSDRFSAERPKGSFSTLEIQRTEQGDSAMYLCASKSGTGSEKLFFGSGTQLSVL.

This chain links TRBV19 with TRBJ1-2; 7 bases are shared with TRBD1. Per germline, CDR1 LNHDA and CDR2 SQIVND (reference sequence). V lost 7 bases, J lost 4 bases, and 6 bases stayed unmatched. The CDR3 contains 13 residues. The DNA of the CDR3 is TGTGCCAGTACAGGACAGGCGATCTATGGCTACACCTTC. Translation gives CASTGQAIYGYTF.

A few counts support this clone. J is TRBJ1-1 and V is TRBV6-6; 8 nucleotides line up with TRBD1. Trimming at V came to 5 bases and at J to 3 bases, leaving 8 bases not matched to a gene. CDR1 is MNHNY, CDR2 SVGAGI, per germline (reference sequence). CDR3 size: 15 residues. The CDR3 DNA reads TGTGCCAGCAGTCGTCAGGGGGCGACGGACACTGAAGCTTTCTTT. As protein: CASSRQGATDTEAFF.

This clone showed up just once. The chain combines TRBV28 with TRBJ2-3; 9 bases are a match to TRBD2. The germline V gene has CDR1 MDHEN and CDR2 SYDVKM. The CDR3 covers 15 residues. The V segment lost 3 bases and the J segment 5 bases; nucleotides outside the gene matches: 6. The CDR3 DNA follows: TGTGCCAGCAGTTTTAGCGGGAGATGGCTAGATACGCAGTATTTT. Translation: CASSFSGRWLDTQYF.

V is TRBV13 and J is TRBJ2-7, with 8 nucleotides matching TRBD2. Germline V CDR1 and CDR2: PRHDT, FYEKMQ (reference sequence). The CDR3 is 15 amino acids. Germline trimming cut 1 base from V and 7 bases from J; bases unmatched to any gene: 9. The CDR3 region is CASSLERESLGEQYF. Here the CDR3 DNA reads TGTGCCAGCAGCTTAGAGCGGGAGTCCCTGGGGGAGCAGTACTTC.

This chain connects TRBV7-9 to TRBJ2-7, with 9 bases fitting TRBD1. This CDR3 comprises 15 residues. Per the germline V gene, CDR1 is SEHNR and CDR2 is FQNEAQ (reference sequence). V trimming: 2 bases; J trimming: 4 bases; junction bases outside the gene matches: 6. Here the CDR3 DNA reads TGTGCCAGCAGCTTACTTTCGGGACAGGGATACGAGCAGTACTTC. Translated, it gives CASSLLSGQGYEQYF.

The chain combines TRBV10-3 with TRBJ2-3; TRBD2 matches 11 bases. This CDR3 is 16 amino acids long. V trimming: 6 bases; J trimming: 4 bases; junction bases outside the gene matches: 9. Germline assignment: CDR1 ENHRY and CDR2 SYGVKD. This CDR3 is CAIRTSGSPVADTQYF. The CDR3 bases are TGTGCCATCAGAACTAGCGGGAGCCCGGTCGCAGATACGCAGTATTTT.

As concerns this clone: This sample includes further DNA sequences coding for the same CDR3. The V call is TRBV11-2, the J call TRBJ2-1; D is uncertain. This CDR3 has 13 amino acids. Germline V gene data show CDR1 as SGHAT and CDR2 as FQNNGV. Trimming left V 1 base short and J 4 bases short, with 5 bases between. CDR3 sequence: CASSLGSYNEQFF. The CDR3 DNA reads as TGTGCCAGCAGCTTAGGGTCATACAATGAGCAGTTCTTC.

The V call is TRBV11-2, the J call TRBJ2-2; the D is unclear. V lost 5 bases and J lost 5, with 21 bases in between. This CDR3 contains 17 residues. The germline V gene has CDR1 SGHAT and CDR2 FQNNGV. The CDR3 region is CASSPLAAPSRTGELFF. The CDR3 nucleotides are TGTGCCAGCAGCCCCCTCGCGGCCCCAAGTCGGACCGGGGAGCTGTTTTTT.

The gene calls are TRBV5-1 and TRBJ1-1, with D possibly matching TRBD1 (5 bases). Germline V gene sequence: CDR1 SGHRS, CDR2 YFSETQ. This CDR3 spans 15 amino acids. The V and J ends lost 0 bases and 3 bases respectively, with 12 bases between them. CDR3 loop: CASSLGDLSYTEAFF. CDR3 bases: TGCGCCAGCAGCTTGGGGGACCTAAGCTACACTGAAGCTTTCTTT.

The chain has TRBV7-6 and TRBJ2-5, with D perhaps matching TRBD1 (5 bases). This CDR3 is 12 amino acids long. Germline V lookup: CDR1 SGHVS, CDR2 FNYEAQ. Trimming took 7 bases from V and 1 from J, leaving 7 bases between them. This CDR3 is CASTDTQETQYF. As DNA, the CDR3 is TGTGCCAGCACGGACACCCAAGAGACCCAGTACTTC.

As DNA, the CDR3 is TGTGCCTGGAGCCACGAAGGGCCAGCTACGCAGTATTTT. It specifies CAWSHEGPATQYF. The chain combines TRBV30 with TRBJ2-3; unclear D gene. The germline V and J ends were trimmed by 3 bases and 8 bases, with 15 bases remaining between them. CDR1 and CDR2 from the germline V gene are GTSNPN and SVGIG (reference sequence). The CDR3 runs to 13 residues. The full variable domain, with the rest looked up from reference TRBV30 and TRBJ2-3, is SQTIHQWPATLVQPVGSPLSLECTVEGTSNPNLYWYRQAAGRGLQLLFYSVGIGQISSEVPQNLSASRPQDRQFILSSKKLLLSDSGFYLCAWSHEGPATQYFGPGTRLTVL.

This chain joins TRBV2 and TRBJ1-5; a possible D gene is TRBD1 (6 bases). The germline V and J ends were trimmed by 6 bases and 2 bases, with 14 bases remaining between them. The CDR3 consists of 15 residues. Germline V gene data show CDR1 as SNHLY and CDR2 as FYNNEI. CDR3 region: CASSPTGRGNQPQHF. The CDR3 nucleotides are TGTGCCAGCAGCCCGACAGGACGGGGCAATCAGCCCCAGCATTTT.